Below are 14 T cell receptor beta chains sequenced from a single sample in a study of molecular identifiers for immune sequencing clone quantification. One entry per CDR3 protein results from TCRdb running MiXCR on the PCR reads. The table has some 89,000 distinct CDR3 sequences, about 24% seen once. What was sequenced was naive CD8+ T cells from blood, with Jurkat cell RNA spiked in. The subset: FACS-sorted CD8+CD4-CCR7+CD45RA+ naive T cells. The receptors originated from a human donor in good health. Some libraries in this study had Jurkat cell RNA spiked in.

The J gene is TRBJ2-1, the V gene TRBV14, with D possibly matching TRBD2 (6 bases). Trimming pared 4 bases from V and 0 bases from J, leaving 10 bases between. The CDR3 sequence is 15 residues long. Germline CDR1 and CDR2: SGHDN and FVKESK. CDR3 amino acids: CASSPLATSYNEQFF. In DNA, the CDR3 is TGTGCCAGCAGCCCCCTAGCGACCTCCTACAATGAGCAGTTCTTC.

About this clonotype itself: This may be a read error, as it is one base from a much larger clone. The V gene is TRBV7-9, the J gene TRBJ1-6; D is unresolved. This CDR3 is built from 15 residues. Looked up from germline, CDR1 is SEHNR and CDR2 is FQNEAQ (reference sequence). The CDR3 DNA reads as TGTGCCAGCCGTGGCCAAAGCTCCTATACTTCACCCCTCCACTTT. This codes for CASRGQSSYTSPLHF.

Ten or more counts support this clonotype. The V gene is TRBV5-6, the J gene TRBJ1-2, with a tentative D call TRBD1 (5 bases). Trimming cost V 0 bases and J 0 bases, with 12 bases left between them. The germline V gene encodes CDR1 SGHDT and CDR2 YYEEEE. The CDR3 has 16 amino acids. CDR3 nucleotide sequence: TGTGCCAGCAGCTTGGCGTTGACAGAGGCTAACTATGGCTACACCTTC. It translates to CASSLALTEANYGYTF.

With respect to this clonotype: A much bigger clone sits one base away, suggesting this may be a read error. The rearrangement joins TRBV12-5 to TRBJ2-2, with TRBD1 matching over 8 bases. The CDR3 covers 14 residues. Germline V gene data show CDR1 as LGHNT and CDR2 as FRNRAP. J gave up 5 bases and V 8 bases, and 7 bases lay outside the gene matches. This CDR3 is CASQGQGATGELFF. CDR3 DNA: TGTGCTAGTCAAGGGCAGGGGGCGACCGGGGAGCTGTTTTTT.

This clonotype has at least ten counts. The rearrangement links TRBV14 to TRBJ2-7; TRBD1 matches 10 bases. Germline V gene sequence: CDR1 SGHDN, CDR2 FVKESK. This CDR3 comprises 14 residues. The J segment lost 4 bases and the V segment lost 4 bases, leaving 4 bases of the junction unmatched. CDR3 residues: CASSLGQGLYEQYF. The CDR3 nucleotides are TGTGCCAGCAGCCTGGGACAGGGGCTGTACGAGCAGTACTTC.

Concerning this clonotype itself: A read error may account for a junction end that differs from germline. This chain connects TRBV27 to TRBJ2-7; no reliable D call. The germline V gene encodes CDR1 MNHEY and CDR2 SMNVEV (reference sequence). This CDR3 region has 14 residues. For the CDR3, the DNA is TGTACCAGCAGTTTATCTTGGTTTTCCTACGAGCAGTACTTC. Translation: CTSSLSWFSYEQYF.

This clonotype was recorded a few times. The chain has TRBV7-9 and TRBJ1-1; 8 bases are shared with TRBD1. This CDR3 has 15 residues. The ends lost 3 bases at V and 1 base at J; junction bases unmatched: 4. The germline V gene has CDR1 SEHNR and CDR2 FQNEAQ (reference sequence). CDR3 sequence reads: CASSLGDRPNTEAFF. CDR3 bases: TGTGCCAGCAGCTTGGGGGACAGGCCGAACACTGAAGCTTTCTTT.

Turning to this clonotype: A much larger clone differs from this one at a single base, so this may be a read error. V and J are TRBV29-1 and TRBJ2-1; D unclear. Trimming removed 5 bases from V and 9 bases from J, with 14 bases in between. The CDR3 totals 12 residues. The germline CDR1 and CDR2 sequences are SQVTM and ANQGSEA. The CDR3, as DNA: TGCAGCGTTTTGAGGCACGGCGTTGAGCAGTTCTTC. It is translated as CSVLRHGVEQFF.

This clonotype was detected a few times. This may stem from a read error, because a much larger clone lies one nucleotide away. The chain combines TRBV9 with TRBJ1-3; no firm D call. Per germline, CDR1 SGDLS and CDR2 YYNGEE. This CDR3 region has 16 residues. The chain's CDR3 is CASSVGRQGSGNTTYF. The CDR3 DNA is TGTGCCAGCAGCGTAGGAAGGCAAGGCTCTGGAAACACCACATATTTT.

This clonotype was recorded a few times. The genes are TRBV10-3 and TRBJ2-1, with 9 bases aligning to TRBD1. The CDR3 sequence is 15 residues long. CDR1 ENHRY and CDR2 SYGVKD come from the germline V gene. V was clipped by 4 bases and J by 7 bases; unmatched bases: 8. DNA for the CDR3: TGTGCCATCAGTGTAGGGACAGGGCTTAAGAATGAGCAGTTCTTC. Its protein is CAISVGTGLKNEQFF.

Comments on this clonotype: At one of its ends the junction is not consistent with the germline gene, which may arise from a read error. This chain uses TRBV12-3 or TRBV12-4 with TRBJ1-6; D is unresolved. The CDR3 covers 15 residues. The CDR3, as DNA: TGTGCCAGCAGTTTTGGTGTGGGGTATAATTCACCCTTCCACTTT. Its protein product is CASSFGVGYNSPFHF.

This clonotype was observed many times. The chain carries TRBV20-1 and TRBJ1-4; maybe TRBD1 (6 bases). Germline V lookup: CDR1 DFQATT, CDR2 SNEGSKA (reference sequence). This CDR3 spans 14 amino acids. The V end was cut by 5 bases, the J end by 4 bases, with 14 bases between. The CDR3 nucleotides read TGCAGTGCTCCTAGACAGGATTATAATGAAAAACTGTTTTTT. Translated: CSAPRQDYNEKLFF.

A few counts support this clonotype. The chain couples TRBV29-1 to TRBJ2-1; 9 bases fit TRBD1. Trimming removed 6 bases from V and 5 bases from J; junction bases left unmatched: 2. The CDR3 contains 12 residues. Germline CDR1 reads SQVTM; CDR2 reads ANQGSEA. CDR3 sequence (DNA): TGCAGCGTCCGGACAGGGGACAATGAGCAGTTCTTC. This translates into CSVRTGDNEQFF.

The chain links TRBV15 to TRBJ2-7; 9 positions match TRBD1. The V segment lost 3 bases and the J segment 1 base; nucleotides outside the gene matches: 4. The CDR3 is 15 amino acids. CDR1 is LNHNV and CDR2 is YYDKDF in the germline V gene (reference sequence). Written as DNA, the CDR3 is TGTGCCACCAGCAGGGCCGGGACAGGGTCCTACGAGCAGTACTTC. Residues: CATSRAGTGSYEQYF.